Sequencing of this T cell receptor beta chain was carried out in a study of kidney transplant recipient with SARS-CoV-2 infection. TCRdb reprocessed the reads with MiXCR, giving one entry per CDR3 protein. The top ten hold almost 7.5% of the sample, which has some 220,000 distinct CDR3 sequences, under 30% seen once. The CDR3 sequence is 12 residues long. The V gene's germline CDR1 is KGHDR and CDR2 SFDVKD. V lost 7 bases, J lost 2 bases, and 7 bases lay in between. Ten or more counts support this clonotype. The chain has TRBV24-1 and TRBJ1-2; D is ambiguous. This sequence was found in a male patient younger than 45 who had COVID-19 and was a kidney transplant recipient. The T cells may come from the graft donor. Here the sequenced sample was a blood sample, taken at baseline and between days 110 and 120 from a kidney transplant recipient. The CDR3, as DNA: TGTGCCACCAGCGCGCGAAACTATGGCTACACCTTC. Translated, it gives CATSARNYGYTF.